This TCR beta chain was sequenced in a study of T cells after yellow fever vaccination. This clonotype appeared many times. Its antigen is not identified. Trimming pared 3 bases from V and 5 bases from J, leaving 13 bases between. This CDR3 has 15 amino acids. Overall study results and limits: Contamination by abundant bulk-population clonotypes could be present in FACS-sorted repertoires.

TCRdb re-derived calls from the 5' RACE reads in MiXCR, one entry per CDR3 protein. Of 310,000 or so distinct CDR3 sequences detected, around 7% appear once; the ten largest clones hold about 18%. Specimen: PBMCs, collected roughly 45 days after the first yellow fever vaccination. This TCR was sampled from a man aged 18 to 29 who received the YFV17D yellow fever vaccine. V and J are TRBV12-3 or TRBV12-4 and TRBJ2-2, with D possibly being TRBD1 (5 bases). The CDR3 is CASSFGTGVTGELFF. The CDR3 bases are TGTGCCAGCAGTTTTGGTACAGGCGTAACCGGGGAGCTGTTTTTT.